This TCR beta chain is drawn from a study of blood T cells in healthy people across ages. General study findings and limits: From one million sequenced T cells, diversity estimates were lower bounds. Age advanced and TCR beta diversity per million T cells fell, roughly linearly.

CDR3 length: 19 amino acids. V lost 2 bases and J lost 1; bases outside the gene matches: 10. In germline, CDR1 is SGHTA, CDR2 FQGNSA. This clonotype was detected many times. Its antigen is unidentified. Isolation recovered at least 7 million PBMCs from every sample. A J-beta primer mix and a sample-barcoded 5' primer were used in a second PCR of about 7 to 12 cycles. TCRdb recomputed calls from the 5' RACE reads with MiXCR, one row per CDR3 protein. Found here are around 650,000 distinct CDR3 sequences, roughly 32% of them singletons; the top ten hold 15%. The V gene is TRBV7-2, the J gene TRBJ2-6; 8 nucleotides align to TRBD2. The TCR was taken from a woman aged 80 or over in good health. The specimen sequenced was blood. Here the CDR3 reads CASSLIGSGGGSGANVLTF. As DNA, the CDR3 is TGTGCCAGCAGCTTAATAGGGAGCGGGGGCGGATCTGGGGCCAACGTCCTGACTTTC.